This is a list of T cell receptor beta chains from one sample in a study of PD-L1 blockade in urothelial cancer. TCRdb's table, derived via immunoSEQ multiplex PCR, lists solely in-frame clones and lacks some. The sample includes tens of thousands of clones, more than 75% seen only once; the top ten take over 1%. The sample here was PBMCs, taken around atezolizumab (anti-PD-L1) treatment. These receptors came from a man aged 45-65 years with urothelial cancer. Each CDR3 is given with its conserved first and last residue. A D gene is named only where the DNA matches it firmly. Clone size is given for some rows only: seen once, a few or many times, or a class if the clone is expanded.

abundance: -; v_gene: TRBV19; j_gene: TRBJ2-5; d_gene: TRBD2; CDR3nt: TGTGCCACCACCTCGGGAGGATACCAACAAGAGACCCAGTACTTC; CDR3aa: CATTSGGYQQETQYF
abundance: few; v_gene: TRBV9; j_gene: TRBJ2-7; d_gene: TRBD1; CDR3nt: TGTGCCAGCAGCGCCGGGACAGGGCGGGAGCAGTACTTC; CDR3aa: CASSAGTGREQYF
abundance: -; v_gene: TRBV5-1; j_gene: TRBJ2-5; d_gene: TRBD1; CDR3nt: TGCGCCAGCAGCCGGGGGACAGGGTTAATGGAGACCCAGTACTTC; CDR3aa: CASSRGTGLMETQYF
abundance: once; v_gene: TRBV7-9; j_gene: TRBJ2-5; d_gene: TRBD2; CDR3nt: TGTGCCAGCAACCTTCTAGCGGGGGTCCAAGAGACCCAGTACTTC; CDR3aa: CASNLLAGVQETQYF
abundance: once; v_gene: TRBV28; j_gene: TRBJ2-6; d_gene: TRBD1; CDR3nt: TGTGCCAGCAGTCTGGGACAGGGTCTTTCTGGGGCCAACGTCCTGACTTTC; CDR3aa: CASSLGQGLSGANVLTF
abundance: -; v_gene: TRBV11-2; j_gene: TRBJ1-2; d_gene: -; CDR3nt: TGTGCCAGCAACCCAGGACAGCCAGGAAACTATGGCTACACCTTC; CDR3aa: CASNPGQPGNYGYTF
abundance: once; v_gene: TRBV4-1; j_gene: TRBJ2-2; d_gene: TRBD1; CDR3nt: TGCGCCAGCAGCCGCGGGACAGGGGCGGTCACCGGGGAGCTGTTTTTT; CDR3aa: CASSRGTGAVTGELFF
abundance: -; v_gene: TRBV4-3; j_gene: TRBJ2-3; d_gene: -; CDR3nt: TGCGCCAGCAGCCAAGATCCGACTCGAGGGTCCGATACGCAGTATTTT; CDR3aa: CASSQDPTRGSDTQYF
abundance: -; v_gene: TRBV12-5; j_gene: TRBJ1-2; d_gene: TRBD1; CDR3nt: TGTGCTAGTGGTCTGGGACAGGACGTCAACTATGGCTACACCTTC; CDR3aa: CASGLGQDVNYGYTF
abundance: -; v_gene: TRBV27; j_gene: TRBJ2-3; d_gene: TRBD2; CDR3nt: TGTGCCAGCAGTCCTAGCGGGAGTGGATATACGCAGTATTTT; CDR3aa: CASSPSGSGYTQYF
abundance: -; v_gene: TRBV10-2; j_gene: TRBJ2-3; d_gene: -; CDR3nt: TGCGCCAGCAATACTCCGGGCCAGGGGCTAGATACGCAGTATTTT; CDR3aa: CASNTPGQGLDTQYF
abundance: -; v_gene: TRBV11-2; j_gene: TRBJ2-5; d_gene: -; CDR3nt: TGTGCCAGCAGTTTGCTGAGGGCTGAAGGGGAGACCCAGTACTTC; CDR3aa: CASSLLRAEGETQYF
abundance: -; v_gene: TRBV5-1; j_gene: TRBJ1-5; d_gene: -; CDR3nt: TGCGCCAGCAAGCTCCACCCAGGGCAGGACAATCAGCCCCAGCATTTT; CDR3aa: CASKLHPGQDNQPQHF
abundance: -; v_gene: TRBV19; j_gene: TRBJ1-5; d_gene: TRBD1; CDR3nt: TGTGCCACCCGGGACAGGAGGAATCAGCCCCAGCATTTT; CDR3aa: CATRDRRNQPQHF
abundance: -; v_gene: TRBV7-9; j_gene: TRBJ1-2; d_gene: -; CDR3nt: TGTGCCAGCAGCTCACTCCGAAATCCGGGGATCCGATATGGCTACACCTTC; CDR3aa: CASSSLRNPGIRYGYTF
abundance: -; v_gene: TRBV25-1; j_gene: TRBJ2-1; d_gene: TRBD2; CDR3nt: TGTGCCAGCAGCGAGGCCAAGACTAGCGGGAGCCACAATGAGCAGTTCTTC; CDR3aa: CASSEAKTSGSHNEQFF
abundance: -; v_gene: TRBV6-1; j_gene: TRBJ1-1; d_gene: TRBD1; CDR3nt: TGTGCCAGCAGTGAACCGGACAGGGGGTATACTGAAGCTTTCTTT; CDR3aa: CASSEPDRGYTEAFF
abundance: -; v_gene: TRBV20-1; j_gene: TRBJ2-3; d_gene: -; CDR3nt: TGCAGTGCTCCTTTGCGAGCTCCGCAGTATTTT; CDR3aa: CSAPLRAPQYF
abundance: -; v_gene: TRBV7-2; j_gene: TRBJ2-5; d_gene: -; CDR3nt: TGTGCCAGCAGCTTACAGGGGTGGGAGACCCAGTACTTC; CDR3aa: CASSLQGWETQYF
abundance: -; v_gene: TRBV9; j_gene: TRBJ2-2; d_gene: -; CDR3nt: TGTGCCAGCAGCGTAGCAGGGACATCTAACACCGGGGAGCTGTTTTTT; CDR3aa: CASSVAGTSNTGELFF
abundance: -; v_gene: TRBV27; j_gene: TRBJ1-1; d_gene: -; CDR3nt: TGTGCCAGCAGGGTACTAGGGGGCACTGAAGCTTTCTTT; CDR3aa: CASRVLGGTEAFF
abundance: -; v_gene: TRBV27; j_gene: TRBJ1-5; d_gene: -; CDR3nt: TGTGCCAGCAGTTTCCCCCGATTGGGGCCCGCGCATCAGCCCCAGCATTTT; CDR3aa: CASSFPRLGPAHQPQHF
abundance: -; v_gene: TRBV5-4; j_gene: TRBJ2-5; d_gene: TRBD1; CDR3nt: TGTGCCAGCAGCTATGACAGGGGAGTAGAGACCCAGTACTTC; CDR3aa: CASSYDRGVETQYF
abundance: -; v_gene: TRBV7-6; j_gene: TRBJ2-7; d_gene: -; CDR3nt: TGTGCCAGCATCAGGGGCGGGGGCTCCTACGAGCAGTACTTC; CDR3aa: CASIRGGGSYEQYF
abundance: -; v_gene: TRBV6-6; j_gene: TRBJ1-3; d_gene: -; CDR3nt: TGTGCCAGCAGTTTCAGGACAGACTTCTGGGGGAACACCATATATTTT; CDR3aa: CASSFRTDFWGNTIYF
abundance: -; v_gene: TRBV7-2; j_gene: TRBJ2-7; d_gene: -; CDR3nt: TGTGCCAGCAGCTTAGAGTCAGGGGTGACCTACGAGCAGTACTTC; CDR3aa: CASSLESGVTYEQYF
abundance: -; v_gene: TRBV9; j_gene: TRBJ2-1; d_gene: TRBD2; CDR3nt: TGTGCCAGCAGCGTGTCGACTAGCGCTGAGCAGTTCTTC; CDR3aa: CASSVSTSAEQFF
abundance: -; v_gene: TRBV14; j_gene: TRBJ2-1; d_gene: -; CDR3nt: TGTGCCAGCAATGAGGGCTCAGGGGGGAAGGACAATGAGCAGTTCTTC; CDR3aa: CASNEGSGGKDNEQFF
abundance: -; v_gene: TRBV6-5; j_gene: TRBJ1-2; d_gene: -; CDR3nt: TGTGCCAGCAGTTCCCCACTTACAGGGCATGGCTACACCTTC; CDR3aa: CASSSPLTGHGYTF
abundance: -; v_gene: TRBV28; j_gene: TRBJ1-1; d_gene: TRBD1; CDR3nt: TGTGCCAGCAGTATGCACAGGGGCGCGGGGAACACTGAAGCTTTCTTT; CDR3aa: CASSMHRGAGNTEAFF
abundance: once; v_gene: TRBV29-1; j_gene: TRBJ1-2; d_gene: -; CDR3nt: TGCAGCGTCCAACCGGCAGCGAGGAATGGCTACACCTTC; CDR3aa: CSVQPAARNGYTF
abundance: -; v_gene: TRBV19; j_gene: TRBJ1-5; d_gene: -; CDR3nt: TGTGCCAGTAGTCCCCAGGGAGGGGTCGGTCAGCCCCAGCATTTT; CDR3aa: CASSPQGGVGQPQHF
abundance: -; v_gene: TRBV28; j_gene: TRBJ1-3; d_gene: TRBD1; CDR3nt: TGTGCCAGCAGTGCTCCCGGGACAGGCCGAAACACCATATATTTT; CDR3aa: CASSAPGTGRNTIYF
abundance: -; v_gene: TRBV6-5; j_gene: TRBJ2-2; d_gene: -; CDR3nt: TGTGCCAGCAGTTTAGTAGCGGAGGCTTCCCGGGAGCTGTTTTTT; CDR3aa: CASSLVAEASRELFF
abundance: -; v_gene: TRBV9; j_gene: TRBJ2-6; d_gene: -; CDR3nt: TGTGCCAGCAGCGAAACAGCGGGCTCTGGGGCCAACGTCCTGACTTTC; CDR3aa: CASSETAGSGANVLTF
abundance: -; v_gene: TRBV2; j_gene: TRBJ2-2; d_gene: TRBD2; CDR3nt: TGTGCCAGCGTAGCGGGGGGGTTTACCGGGGAGCTGTTTTTT; CDR3aa: CASVAGGFTGELFF